This T cell receptor (beta chain) was sequenced during a study of identical twins. The table lists this clonotype with a few counts. Its antigen remains unknown. The V gene end was trimmed by 2 bases and the J gene end by 10 bases; junction bases not matched to a gene: 3. The CDR3 is made up of 13 amino acids. The V gene's germline CDR1 is MNHEY and CDR2 SVGAGI. Study-wide points: High-abundance cord blood beta clonotypes had fewer insertions; memory repertoires showed none.

Unique molecular identifiers were present on the cDNA, which also gained a universal primer site by template switching. TCRdb itself ran the 5' RACE reads through MiXCR, one entry per CDR3 protein. The sample consists of under 500,000 distinct CDR3 sequences, over 11% of them appearing once. This same sample was also part of a study on yellow fever vaccine responses in identical twins. In that study: Reportedly, twins' vaccine T cell responses looked partly convergent and partly personalized.

The chain has TRBV6-5 and TRBJ2-1; TRBD2 agrees at 9 bases. Sequencing used CD4+ T cells sorted from blood. This TCR was recovered from a young woman in good health. The CDR3 nucleotides read TGTGCCAGCAGTTACAAGCTAGCGGGAGAGCAGTTCTTC. Encoded protein: CASSYKLAGEQFF.